This T cell receptor beta chain was sequenced for a study of cytomegalovirus exposure and HLA in healthy donors. Amplification used 60 Vbeta primers and 13 Jbeta primers. Here immunoSEQ multiplex PCR was the method, and the copy in TCRdb shows in-frame clones only, minus some. The data hold 100,000 to 150,000 clones, with roughly 66% observed a single time. The study, taken as a whole, reports: What TCR beta sequences reportedly achieved was accurate prediction of HLA-A and HLA-B alleles in most subjects. Within the data, a cluster of highly shared sequence variants was likely a sequencing artifact. For TCR beta chains, V- and J-gene trimming was later linked to a missense DCLRE1C variant. The study recorded over 150 TCR beta chains that were cytomegalovirus-associated.

The CDR3 is 15 residues long. Germline values: CDR1 SGHDT, CDR2 YYEEEE. Trimming took 4 bases from V and 10 from J; bases not matched to a gene: 10. Details on this clone: Antigen: not known.

The TCR originated in a man aged 60-69 years in good health and CMV-seropositive. The chain has TRBV5-6 and TRBJ1-6; 8 nucleotides line up with TRBD1. Sequenced: PBMCs. The DNA of the CDR3 is TGTGCCAGCAGCACTCGGACAGGGCCGGGCTCACCCCTCCACTTT. Translating it yields CASSTRTGPGSPLHF.